This T cell receptor (beta chain) is drawn from a study of control samples from healthy donors and cancer patients. The CDR3 is made up of 14 amino acids. The germline V and J ends were trimmed by 3 bases and 5 bases, with 12 bases remaining between them. Germline V gives CDR1 SGDLS, CDR2 YYNGEE. This clone was observed a single time. Libraries were prepared by immunoSEQ multiplex PCR; TCRdb keeps only in-frame clonotypes and omits some of them. This sample yields about 90,000 clones, of which 90% are seen a single time; roughly 3.4% belongs to the top ten. The gene calls are TRBV9 and TRBJ1-5; D remains ambiguous. The source of this sequence is a woman under 30 in good health. Sequencing was carried out using blood. The DNA of the CDR3 is TGTGCCAGCAGCGGCCCAGGTCGGCATCAGCCCCAGCATTTT. Protein: CASSGPGRHQPQHF. Drawing the rest from reference TRBV9 and TRBJ1-5, the complete variable domain is DSGVTQTPKHLITATGQRVTLRCSPRSGDLSVYWYQQSLDQGLQFLIQYYNGEERAKGNILERFSAQQFPDLHSELNLSSLELGDSALYFCASSGPGRHQPQHFGDGTRLSIL.